The 27 T cell receptor beta chains below were found in one sample sequenced in a study of blood T cell repertoires in COVID-19. Method: immunoSEQ multiplex PCR; TCRdb's copy keeps in-frame clones and lacks some. The repertoire holds 200,000 to 300,000 clones, approximately 86% seen once, with 7.2% in the top ten. The sequencing sample was made of peripheral blood. All receptors derive from a man aged 55 to 70 who had recovered from COVID-19.

The chain carries TRBV7-9 and TRBJ2-2, with TRBD1 matching 12 bases. Germline V gene sequence: CDR1 SEHNR, CDR2 FQNEAQ (reference sequence). The CDR3 is made up of 15 amino acids. V shed 8 bases and J 7 bases; nucleotides not matched to a gene: 8. The CDR3 bases are TGTGCCAGCCGCCCGGGACAGGGGGCGAACGGGGAGCTGTTTTTT. It translates to CASRPGQGANGELFF.

The genes are TRBV3-1 (or the pseudogene TRBV3-2) and TRBJ1-4, with 7 bases that match TRBD1. CDR1 and CDR2 from the germline V gene are LGHDT and YNNKEL (reference sequence). The CDR3 contains 15 residues. V trimming: 4 bases; J trimming: 8 bases; junction bases outside the gene matches: 10. DNA of the CDR3: TGTGCCAGCAGCCGTCGACAGGGATTCGGGGAAAAACTGTTTTTT. It encodes CASSRRQGFGEKLFF.

The chain links TRBV7-9 to TRBJ2-7, with TRBD1 matching over 7 bases. This CDR3 has 14 residues. Germline lookup yields CDR1 SEHNR and CDR2 FQNEAQ (reference sequence). J was trimmed by 0 bases and V by 5 bases; bases with no gene match: 4. The CDR3 DNA sequence: TGTGCCAGCAGCACGGGACAGCCCTCCTACGAGCAGTACTTC. Amino acid sequence: CASSTGQPSYEQYF.

The J gene is TRBJ1-2, the V gene TRBV5-4; the match to TRBD1 covers 7 bases. Trimming took 4 bases from V and 4 from J; bases not matched to a gene: 4. CDR1 and CDR2 from the germline V gene are SGHNT and YYREEE (reference sequence). The CDR3 has 13 amino acids. Written as DNA, the CDR3 is TGTGCCAGCAGCGTGACAGGGACCTATGGCTACACCTTC. Translation gives CASSVTGTYGYTF.

In this sample, this clone turned up a few times. The rearrangement links TRBV6-6 to TRBJ2-2; D may be TRBD1 (5 bases). Looked up from germline, CDR1 is MNHNY and CDR2 is SVGAGI (reference sequence). Trimming left V 4 bases short and J 5 bases short, with 8 bases between. This CDR3 spans 13 amino acids. CDR3 DNA sequence: TGTGCCAGCAGTTCGGACATTACCGGGGAGCTGTTTTTT. It encodes CASSSDITGELFF.

J is TRBJ2-3 and V is TRBV11-2; no clear D gene. V dropped 3 bases and J dropped 0 bases, with 10 bases sitting between them. Germline V gives CDR1 SGHAT, CDR2 FQNNGV. This CDR3 spans 15 amino acids. The CDR3 DNA reads TGTGCCAGCAGCTTTATATCGGGTAGCACAGATACGCAGTATTTT. Encoded protein: CASSFISGSTDTQYF.

V usage is TRBV6-5 and J usage is TRBJ2-5, with 7 bases lining up with TRBD2. The germline gives CDR1 MNHEY, CDR2 SVGAGI. V was pared by 7 bases and J by 2 bases, with 7 bases of the junction left unmatched. This CDR3 is built from 14 residues. CDR3 sequence: CASKRGGVQETQYF. For the CDR3, the DNA is TGTGCCAGCAAAAGGGGAGGGGTTCAAGAGACCCAGTACTTC.

The chain links TRBV2 to TRBJ1-1, with 7 bases fitting TRBD1. The CDR3 length is 16 residues. Germline V gives CDR1 SNHLY, CDR2 FYNNEI. Trimming took 4 bases from V and 1 from J; bases not matched to a gene: 9. CDR3 sequence reads: CASSGGRNRGNTEAFF. The CDR3 nucleotides read TGTGCCAGCAGTGGAGGAAGAAACAGGGGGAACACTGAAGCTTTCTTT.

The V call is TRBV20-1, the J call TRBJ2-2, with unresolved D. CDR1 DFQATT and CDR2 SNEGSKA come from the germline V gene (reference sequence). CDR3 length: 11 amino acids. The V end lost 0 bases, the J end lost 7 bases, and 3 bases lay between the germline ends. CDR3: CSARDFGELFF. For the CDR3, the DNA is TGCAGTGCTAGAGACTTCGGGGAGCTGTTTTTT.

The CDR3 here is CASSQDLSVGPTDTQYF. As DNA, the CDR3 is TGCGCCAGCAGCCAAGATTTAAGCGTGGGGCCCACAGATACGCAGTATTTT. The rearrangement joins TRBV4-1 to TRBJ2-3; D might be TRBD1 (5 bases). In germline, CDR1 is MGHRA, CDR2 YSYEKL. This CDR3 is 17 amino acids long. The germline V and J ends were trimmed by 0 bases and 2 bases, with 15 bases remaining between them.

The rearrangement uses TRBV2 and TRBJ1-1; 7 bases agree with TRBD1. CDR1 and CDR2 from the germline V gene are SNHLY and FYNNEI. Trimming removed 1 base from V and 5 bases from J; junction bases left unmatched: 4. The CDR3 is 14 residues long. In DNA form, the CDR3 reads TGTGCCAGCAGTGAAGGCAGGGGGTGGACTGAAGCTTTCTTT. Residues: CASSEGRGWTEAFF.

The chain's CDR3 is CASSFGQGLYGYTF. Written as DNA, the CDR3 is TGCGCCAGCAGCTTCGGACAGGGGTTATATGGCTACACCTTC. V and J are TRBV5-1 and TRBJ1-2; the match to TRBD1 covers 9 bases. Germline CDR1 and CDR2: SGHRS and YFSETQ. The CDR3 has 14 amino acids. With V trimmed by 2 bases and J by 5 bases, 4 bases remained unmatched.

CDR3 sequence reads: CASSLGLAYEQYF. The CDR3 coding sequence is TGTGCCAGCAGTTTAGGGCTAGCTTACGAGCAGTACTTC. The J gene is TRBJ2-7, the V gene TRBV27; D is possibly TRBD2 (5 bases). V was cut by 2 bases and J by 4 bases, with 9 bases left in between. The germline V gene encodes CDR1 MNHEY and CDR2 SMNVEV (reference sequence). This CDR3 region has 13 residues.

Here the CDR3 reads CASSLRLYNTDTQYF. The CDR3 nucleotides are TGTGCCAGCAGTTTACGGTTATATAACACAGATACGCAGTATTTT. This chain uses TRBV27 with TRBJ2-3, with unresolved D. Per germline, CDR1 MNHEY and CDR2 SMNVEV (reference sequence). V lost 2 bases and J lost 2, with 11 bases in between. The CDR3 is 15 amino acids.

This clone was recorded a few times. The J gene is TRBJ2-7, the V gene TRBV18; TRBD1 matches 7 bases. J was trimmed by 4 bases and V by 6 bases; bases with no gene match: 9. CDR1 and CDR2 (germline): KGHSH, LQKENI. The CDR3 length is 14 residues. Here the CDR3 DNA reads TGTGCCAGCTCTCGAACCGGGACAGAATACGAGCAGTACTTC. Amino acid sequence: CASSRTGTEYEQYF.

The chain links TRBV27 to TRBJ1-6; 9 nucleotides match TRBD1. The V gene's germline CDR1 is MNHEY and CDR2 SMNVEV (reference sequence). The length of the CDR3 is 14 residues. The V segment lost 5 bases and the J segment 8 bases; nucleotides outside the gene matches: 4. The CDR3 protein is CASSIRDRDSPLHF. The CDR3 DNA follows: TGTGCCAGCAGTATCCGGGACAGGGATTCACCCCTCCACTTT.

This sequence joins TRBV7-6 and TRBJ2-1, with TRBD1 identical over 7 bases. CDR3 length: 15 amino acids. From germline, CDR1 is SGHVS and CDR2 FNYEAQ. After removal of 3 bases from V and 0 bases from J, the junction contained 2 bases not matched to a gene. In nucleotides, the CDR3 is TGTGCCAGCAGCTTTCGACAGGGCTCCTACAATGAGCAGTTCTTC. Protein sequence: CASSFRQGSYNEQFF.

The gene calls are TRBV5-1 and TRBJ1-2; 7 bases fit TRBD1. Germline V gene lookup returns CDR1 SGHRS and CDR2 YFSETQ. The CDR3 totals 17 residues. V dropped 5 bases and J dropped 2; count of bases not matched to a gene: 15. The CDR3 nucleotides read TGCGCCAGCAGGTCCTCTTTGGACAGGCCAGGCAACTATGGCTACACCTTC. As protein: CASRSSLDRPGNYGYTF.

The chain couples TRBV9 to TRBJ1-2; D is unresolved. Germline CDR1 is SGDLS and CDR2 is YYNGEE. Trimming removed 0 bases at V and 3 bases at J, with 9 bases between. The CDR3 is 14 amino acids. The CDR3 region is CASSVGAGDYGYTF. In nucleotides, the CDR3 is TGTGCCAGCAGCGTAGGGGCGGGTGACTATGGCTACACCTTC.

The chain joins TRBV2 to TRBJ2-3, with D maybe TRBD2 (7 bases). This CDR3 comprises 13 residues. CDR1 and CDR2 from the germline V gene are SNHLY and FYNNEI. V lost 7 bases and J 8 bases, leaving 16 bases between the germline ends. The CDR3 DNA reads TGTGCCAGCAACGGGTTGGCGGGGGCTACGCAGTATTTT. It is translated as CASNGLAGATQYF. Full variable domain (outside the CDR3, taken from reference TRBV2 and TRBJ2-3): EPEVTQTPSHQVTQMGQEVILRCVPISNHLYFYWYRQILGQKVEFLVSFYNNEISEKSEIFDDQFSVERPDGSNFTLKIRSTKLEDSAMYFCASNGLAGATQYFGPGTRLTVL.

For the CDR3, the DNA is TGTGCCAGCAGCTTCCGGGACAGAGAGCAAGAGACCCAGTACTTC. Amino acids: CASSFRDREQETQYF. The chain has TRBV5-5 and TRBJ2-5, with TRBD1 matching over 7 bases. The CDR3 runs to 15 residues. CDR1 and CDR2 from the germline V gene are SGHKS and YYEKEE (reference sequence). V lost 2 bases, J lost 2 bases, and 6 bases stayed unmatched.

In regard to this clone: Other DNA sequences in this specimen translate into the identical CDR3. This rearrangement joins TRBV9 to TRBJ2-3; TRBD2 matches at 8 bases. Trimming at V came to 0 bases and at J to 0 bases, leaving 0 bases not matched to a gene. This CDR3 has 15 amino acids. The germline CDR1 and CDR2 sequences are SGDLS and YYNGEE. In nucleotides, the CDR3 is TGTGCCAGCAGCGTAGTAGCGGGGAGCACAGATACGCAGTATTTT. Its protein product is CASSVVAGSTDTQYF.

The rearrangement links TRBV9 to TRBJ1-1; D remains ambiguous. Germline V gene sequence: CDR1 SGDLS, CDR2 YYNGEE. Trimming took off 4 bases at V and 0 bases at J, with 19 bases between the two ends. The CDR3 covers 17 residues. In DNA, the CDR3 is TGTGCCAGCAGCTCACAATTAAGGTCAGCGTTGAACACTGAAGCTTTCTTT. It translates to CASSSQLRSALNTEAFF.

The chain uses TRBV7-2 and TRBJ2-3; 9 bases are a match to TRBD2. CDR1 and CDR2 from the germline V gene are SGHTA and FQGNSA. Trimming took 0 bases from V and 2 from J; bases not matched to a gene: 6. The CDR3 totals 17 residues. CDR3 amino acids: CASSLARASGDTDTQYF. The CDR3 nucleotides read TGTGCCAGCAGCTTAGCGCGTGCTAGCGGGGACACAGATACGCAGTATTTT.

The chain joins TRBV10-3 to TRBJ1-1, with 9 bases fitting TRBD1. CDR3 length: 14 amino acids. The germline gives CDR1 ENHRY, CDR2 SYGVKD. Losses at the gene ends were 6 bases for V and 5 bases for J; bases not matched to a gene: 7. Here the CDR3 DNA reads TGTGCCATCAGGAAGACAGGGGGGAGGACTGAAGCTTTCTTT. This gives the protein CAIRKTGGRTEAFF.

The chain recombines TRBV7-2 with TRBJ1-1, with 8 bases matching TRBD1. Germline values: CDR1 SGHTA, CDR2 FQGNSA. V gave up 0 bases and J gave up 8 bases; unmatched junction bases: 5. There are 14 residues in the CDR3. CDR3 sequence (DNA): TGTGCCAGCAGCTTAGCCAACAGGGGGGACGAAGCTTTCTTT. Residues: CASSLANRGDEAFF.

This chain joins TRBV2 and TRBJ1-1; D might be TRBD1 (6 bases). This CDR3 has 13 residues. Germline values: CDR1 SNHLY, CDR2 FYNNEI. The V end lost 6 bases, the J end lost 11 bases, and 19 bases lay between the germline ends. Here the CDR3 reads CASRDTGSRMAFF. CDR3 DNA sequence: TGTGCCAGCAGAGACACAGGGAGTCGAATGGCTTTCTTT.